This TCR beta chain stems from a study of blood T cell repertoires in COVID-19. At the level of the study: Samples taken during acute and convalescent COVID-19 were collected in the United States, Italy and Spain. PBMCs, B-cell-depleted T cells, or T cells were the source of the cDNA or gDNA that made up the material.

The CDR3 is 16 residues long. The trim removed 2 bases at V and 2 bases at J, leaving 7 bases unmatched. The germline V gene encodes CDR1 SGHDN and CDR2 FVKESK. Authors' analysis steps: Estimates of nucleated cell counts were drawn from the amplification of reference gene primers. Measured with immunoSEQ multiplex PCR; TCRdb has only the in-frame clones, and not every one. V, J and clone size derive from that table, while D and trimming were established from the DNA sequence. Among roughly 79,000 clones listed, approximately 90% were seen once. Sequencing was carried out using peripheral blood. The chain has TRBV14 and TRBJ2-3; 7 bases agree with TRBD2. This TCR was sampled from a man aged 50 or older with active COVID-19. CDR3 sequence: CASSQLPGGLTDTQYF. CDR3 bases: TGTGCCAGCAGCCAACTCCCGGGGGGACTCACAGATACGCAGTATTTT.